These 18 T cell receptor beta chains were all obtained from the same sample, sequenced in a study of cytomegalovirus exposure and HLA in healthy donors (dated 2017 in TCRdb). Library prep was done by the immunoSEQ multiplex PCR assay. For the multiplex PCR, a mixture combining 60 forward primers for TCR Vbeta segments and 13 reverse primers for TCR Jbeta segments was used. TCRdb's version of the immuneACCESS table is confined to in-frame rearrangements and falls short of the full clone set. An unresolved V gene accounts for under half of the shortfall where checked; the remainder is of unknown origin. Present in this sample are roughly 190,000 clones, 81% of which were seen just once. The ten largest clones add up to around 3.6% of the sample. Sequencing was done on a sample of PBMCs. These receptors were collected from a man aged 35-49 years in good health and CMV-seropositive.

The chain is built from TRBV5-1 and TRBJ1-1, with TRBD1 identical over 9 bases. Germline lookup yields CDR1 SGHRS and CDR2 YFSETQ. V shed 2 bases, J shed 12 bases, and the junction held 8 bases outside the gene matches. CDR3 size: 13 residues. For the CDR3, the DNA is TGCGCCAGCAGCTTCGACCAACAGGGGGCTTCTTTCTTT. Translated: CASSFDQQGASFF.

The V gene is TRBV6-5, the J gene TRBJ2-7; D unresolved. The length of the CDR3 is 13 residues. The germline V gene encodes CDR1 MNHEY and CDR2 SVGAGI. Trimming cost V 5 bases and J 3 bases, with 11 bases left between them. The chain's CDR3 is CASSEWARYEQYF. The CDR3, as DNA: TGTGCCAGCAGTGAATGGGCCCGCTACGAGCAGTACTTC.

The rearrangement joins TRBV7-9 to TRBJ2-6, with 9 bases aligning to TRBD2. The CDR3 is 18 residues long. Germline trimming cut 1 base from V and 4 bases from J; bases unmatched to any gene: 8. The V gene's germline CDR1 is SEHNR and CDR2 FQNEAQ (reference sequence). This CDR3 reads CASSLVLREGPGANVLTF. CDR3 bases: TGTGCCAGCAGCTTAGTCTTGCGGGAGGGCCCCGGGGCCAACGTCCTGACTTTC.

The rearrangement links TRBV10-1 to TRBJ2-7; 7 positions agree with TRBD1. The CDR3 runs 13 residues. J lost 4 bases, V lost 6 bases, and 6 bases had no gene match. The V gene's germline CDR1 is WNHNN and CDR2 SYGVQD (reference sequence). The CDR3 spells CASSRTGAYEQYF. CDR3 in DNA: TGCGCCAGCAGCCGCACAGGGGCGTACGAGCAGTACTTC.

The chain is built from TRBV9 and TRBJ2-5; 10 nucleotides line up with TRBD1. Germline CDR1 and CDR2: SGDLS and YYNGEE. After removal of 4 bases from V and 5 bases from J, the junction contained 5 bases not matched to a gene. This CDR3 is built from 14 residues. In DNA form, the CDR3 reads TGTGCCAGCAGCTTCGGACAGGGGGAGGAGACCCAGTACTTC. Its protein is CASSFGQGEETQYF.

This clone has more than one count but fewer than ten. J is TRBJ1-4 and V is TRBV5-4; 8 bases map to TRBD1. The CDR3 has 15 residues. V dropped 5 bases and J dropped 7; count of bases not matched to a gene: 10. The germline gives CDR1 SGHNT, CDR2 YYREEE (reference sequence). Here the CDR3 reads CASSLRQGTGEKLFF. Here the CDR3 DNA reads TGTGCCAGCAGTCTTAGACAGGGGACGGGTGAAAAACTGTTTTTT.

This chain connects TRBV7-8 to TRBJ2-1; 7 nucleotides match TRBD2. Germline V CDR1 and CDR2: SGHVS, FQNEAQ. J lost 10 bases, V lost 4 bases, and 13 bases had no gene match. This CDR3 is built from 15 residues. The CDR3 here is CASSSSRDYIKEQFF. As DNA, the CDR3 is TGTGCCAGCAGCTCGAGTCGGGACTACATTAAAGAGCAGTTCTTC. Full variable domain (missing parts from reference TRBV7-8 and TRBJ2-1): GAGVSQSPRYKVAKRGQDVALRCDPISGHVSLFWYQQALGQGPEFLTYFQNEAQLDKSGLPSDRFFAERPEGSVSTLKIQRTQQEDSAVYLCASSSSRDYIKEQFFGPGTRLTVL.

J is TRBJ2-1 and V is TRBV5-4; 10 nucleotides agree with TRBD2. CDR1 SGHNT and CDR2 YYREEE come from the germline V gene (reference sequence). The CDR3 loop spans 14 amino acids. The CDR3 DNA reads as TGTGCGATCGGGACTAGCGACCCCTACAATGAGCAGTTCTTC. Its protein is CAIGTSDPYNEQFF.

This chain joins TRBV2 and TRBJ2-3; a possible D gene is TRBD1 (6 bases). The CDR3 covers 14 residues. V was cut by 4 bases and J by 8 bases, with 16 bases left in between. Germline V gives CDR1 SNHLY, CDR2 FYNNEI. This CDR3 is CASSGDTGQRTQYF. CDR3 bases: TGTGCCAGCAGTGGAGACACAGGGCAGCGTACGCAGTATTTT. The full variable domain, its missing parts supplied by reference TRBV2 and TRBJ2-3, is EPEVTQTPSHQVTQMGQEVILRCVPISNHLYFYWYRQILGQKVEFLVSFYNNEISEKSEIFDDQFSVERPDGSNFTLKIRSTKLEDSAMYFCASSGDTGQRTQYFGPGTRLTVL.

In its sample, this clone was seen once. This chain links TRBV27 with TRBJ2-3; TRBD2 agrees at 10 bases. The CDR3 runs to 15 residues. V lost 4 bases to trimming and J lost 9 bases; unmatched junction nucleotides: 10. Germline V gene sequence: CDR1 MNHEY, CDR2 SMNVEV (reference sequence). Here the CDR3 DNA reads TGTGCCAGCAGTTCAAGCGGGGGGGCCAGGGGCACGCAGTATTTT. Its protein product is CASSSSGGARGTQYF.

This clone was picked up one time. The chain employs TRBV30 and TRBJ2-5; unclear D gene. The CDR3 has 12 residues. Per the germline V gene, CDR1 is GTSNPN and CDR2 is SVGIG (reference sequence). Trimming left V 4 bases short and J 5 bases short, with 11 bases between. CDR3 bases: TGTGCCTGGAACCCGATGGGCGAGACCCAGTACTTC. It translates to CAWNPMGETQYF.

V usage is TRBV4-1 and J usage is TRBJ2-5, with 11 bases fitting TRBD2. V shed 2 bases and J 3 bases; nucleotides not matched to a gene: 2. Looked up from germline, CDR1 is MGHRA and CDR2 is YSYEKL. The CDR3 has 15 amino acids. CDR3 region: CASSQQLAGEETQYF. For the CDR3, the DNA is TGCGCCAGCAGCCAACAACTAGCGGGAGAAGAGACCCAGTACTTC.

The rearrangement joins TRBV28 to TRBJ2-3, with D unclear. Looked up from germline, CDR1 is MDHEN and CDR2 is SYDVKM. The CDR3 is 12 amino acids. The V gene lost 1 base and the J gene lost 11 bases, with 10 bases spanning the gap. The CDR3 DNA reads as TGTGCCAGCAGTTTATCAACGGTCCAGCAGTATTTT. The encoded protein is CASSLSTVQQYF.

This clone was seen a handful of times. This chain connects TRBV4-2 to TRBJ2-6, with 7 positions matching TRBD2. Unmatched junction bases numbered 4, after V lost 0 bases and J lost 2 bases. In germline, CDR1 is LGHNA, CDR2 YNFKEQ. The CDR3 totals 17 residues. CDR3 sequence: CASSQDEAGTGANVLTF. CDR3 coding DNA: TGTGCCAGCAGCCAAGATGAAGCGGGGACTGGGGCCAACGTCCTGACTTTC.

The chain recombines TRBV5-6 with TRBJ2-5; 7 bases align to TRBD1. Per the germline V gene, CDR1 is SGHDT and CDR2 is YYEEEE. The ends lost 4 bases at V and 4 bases at J; junction bases unmatched: 4. This CDR3 has 13 residues. The CDR3 region has the DNA TGTGCCAGCAGCGAGGGACAGAGAGAGACCCAGTACTTC. This translates into CASSEGQRETQYF.

There are a few counts of this clone. V gene TRBV5-1 combines with J gene TRBJ1-3; D possibly corresponds to TRBD1 (6 bases). Trimming stripped 4 bases from V and 1 base from J, with 9 bases between. This CDR3 comprises 14 residues. Germline values: CDR1 SGHRS, CDR2 YFSETQ. The CDR3 DNA reads as TGCGCCAGCAGCCGGACAGATTCTGGAAACACCATATATTTT. Protein sequence: CASSRTDSGNTIYF.

The gene calls are TRBV6-1 and TRBJ1-4; D is unresolved. V gave up 6 bases and J gave up 8 bases, with 19 bases separating them. The CDR3 loop spans 15 amino acids. CDR1 MNHNS and CDR2 SASEGT come from the germline V gene. CDR3 in DNA: TGTGCCAGCAGAGCAAAGCAGGTGAAGGTAGAAAAACTGTTTTTT. Its translation: CASRAKQVKVEKLFF.

This clone was counted a few times. The V gene is TRBV6-1, the J gene TRBJ2-7; 7 nucleotides align to TRBD1. Looked up from germline, CDR1 is MNHNS and CDR2 is SASEGT. The J segment lost 2 bases and the V segment lost 7 bases, leaving 5 bases of the junction unmatched. The CDR3 spans 13 residues. This chain's CDR3 is CASTKTGTYEQYF. The CDR3 bases are TGTGCCAGCACCAAGACAGGGACCTACGAGCAGTACTTC.